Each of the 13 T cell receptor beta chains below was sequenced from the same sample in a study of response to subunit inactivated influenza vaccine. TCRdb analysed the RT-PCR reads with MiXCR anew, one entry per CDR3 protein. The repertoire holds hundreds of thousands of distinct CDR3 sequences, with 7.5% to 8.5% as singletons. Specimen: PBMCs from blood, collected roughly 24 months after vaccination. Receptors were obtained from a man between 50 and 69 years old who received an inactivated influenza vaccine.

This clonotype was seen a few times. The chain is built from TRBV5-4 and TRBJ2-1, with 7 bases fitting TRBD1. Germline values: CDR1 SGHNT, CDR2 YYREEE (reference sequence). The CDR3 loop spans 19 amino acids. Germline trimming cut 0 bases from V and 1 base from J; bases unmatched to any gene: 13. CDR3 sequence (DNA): TGTGCCAGCAGCTTGGGGGCCAGGGGGTCCCCTCTATCCTACAATGAGCAGTTCTTC. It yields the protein CASSLGARGSPLSYNEQFF.

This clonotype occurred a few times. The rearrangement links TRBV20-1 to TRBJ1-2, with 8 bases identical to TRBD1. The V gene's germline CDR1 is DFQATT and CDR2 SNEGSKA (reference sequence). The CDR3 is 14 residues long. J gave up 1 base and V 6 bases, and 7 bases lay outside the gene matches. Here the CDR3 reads CSAEPGGFNYGYTF. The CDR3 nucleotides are TGCAGTGCCGAACCAGGGGGCTTTAACTATGGCTACACCTTC.

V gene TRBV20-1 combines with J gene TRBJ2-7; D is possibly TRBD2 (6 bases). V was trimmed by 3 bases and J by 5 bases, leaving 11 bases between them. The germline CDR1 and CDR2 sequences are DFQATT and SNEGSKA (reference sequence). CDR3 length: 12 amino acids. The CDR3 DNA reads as TGCAGTGCTAGTAGGGACTGGGACGAGCAGTACTTC. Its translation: CSASRDWDEQYF.

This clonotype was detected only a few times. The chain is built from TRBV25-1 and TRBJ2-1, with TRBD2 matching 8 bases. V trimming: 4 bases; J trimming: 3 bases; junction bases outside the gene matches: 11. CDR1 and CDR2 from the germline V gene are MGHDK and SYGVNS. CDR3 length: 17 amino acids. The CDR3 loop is CASSVSRAGVIYNEQFF. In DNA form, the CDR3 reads TGTGCCAGCAGTGTAAGCCGAGCGGGAGTAATCTACAATGAGCAGTTCTTC. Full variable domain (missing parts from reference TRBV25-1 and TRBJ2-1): EADIYQTPRYLVIGTGKKITLECSQTMGHDKMYWYQQDPGMELHLIHYSYGVNSTEKGDLSSESTVSRIRTEHFPLTLESARPSHTSQYLCASSVSRAGVIYNEQFFGPGTRLTVL.

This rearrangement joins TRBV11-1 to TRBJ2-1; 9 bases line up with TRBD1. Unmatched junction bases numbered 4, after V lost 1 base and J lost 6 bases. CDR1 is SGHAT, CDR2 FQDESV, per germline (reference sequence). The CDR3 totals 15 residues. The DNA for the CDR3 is TGTGCCAGCAGCTTAGACGGGACAGGGTCCAATGAGCAGTTCTTC. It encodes CASSLDGTGSNEQFF.

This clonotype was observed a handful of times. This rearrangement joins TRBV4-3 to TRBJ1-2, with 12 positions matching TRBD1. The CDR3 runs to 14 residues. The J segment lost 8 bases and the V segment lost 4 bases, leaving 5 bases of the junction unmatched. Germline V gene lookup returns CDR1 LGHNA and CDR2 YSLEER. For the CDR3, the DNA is TGCGCCAGCAGCCCTGGGACAGGGGGCCGGGGCTACACCTTC. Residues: CASSPGTGGRGYTF.

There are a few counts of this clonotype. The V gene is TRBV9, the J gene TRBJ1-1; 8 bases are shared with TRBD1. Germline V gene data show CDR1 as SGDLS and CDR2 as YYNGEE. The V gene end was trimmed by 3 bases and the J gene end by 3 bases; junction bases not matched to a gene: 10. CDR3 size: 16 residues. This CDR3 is CASSAPSGGRYTEAFF. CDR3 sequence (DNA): TGTGCCAGCAGCGCACCATCAGGGGGCAGATACACTGAAGCTTTCTTT.

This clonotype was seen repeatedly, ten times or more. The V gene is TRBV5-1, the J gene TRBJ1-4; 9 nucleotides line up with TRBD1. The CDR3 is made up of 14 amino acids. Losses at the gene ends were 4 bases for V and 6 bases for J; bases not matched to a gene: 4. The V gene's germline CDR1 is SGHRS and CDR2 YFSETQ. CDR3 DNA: TGCGCCAGCAGCCCAGGGGACAGGGATGAAAAACTGTTTTTT. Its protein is CASSPGDRDEKLFF.

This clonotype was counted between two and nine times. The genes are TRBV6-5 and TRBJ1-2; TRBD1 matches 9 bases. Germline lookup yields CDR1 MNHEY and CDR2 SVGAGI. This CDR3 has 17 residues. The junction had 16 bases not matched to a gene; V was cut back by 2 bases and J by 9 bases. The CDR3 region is CASSYGTGWGELSSYTF. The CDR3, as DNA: TGTGCCAGCAGTTACGGGACAGGGTGGGGGGAGCTGTCGAGCTACACCTTC.

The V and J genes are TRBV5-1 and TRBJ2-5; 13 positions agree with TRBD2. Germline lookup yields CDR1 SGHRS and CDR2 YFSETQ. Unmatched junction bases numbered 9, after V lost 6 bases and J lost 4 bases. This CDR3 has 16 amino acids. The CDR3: CASTPTSGGPIETQYF. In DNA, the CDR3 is TGCGCCAGCACCCCGACTAGCGGGGGGCCGATAGAGACCCAGTACTTC.

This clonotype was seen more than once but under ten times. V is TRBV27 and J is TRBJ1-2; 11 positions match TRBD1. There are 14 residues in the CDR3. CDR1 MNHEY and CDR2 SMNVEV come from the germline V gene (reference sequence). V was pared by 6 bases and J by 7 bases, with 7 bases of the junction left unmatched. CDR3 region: CASSSGQGAVGYTF. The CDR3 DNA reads TGTGCCAGCAGCTCCGGACAGGGGGCCGTTGGCTACACCTTC.

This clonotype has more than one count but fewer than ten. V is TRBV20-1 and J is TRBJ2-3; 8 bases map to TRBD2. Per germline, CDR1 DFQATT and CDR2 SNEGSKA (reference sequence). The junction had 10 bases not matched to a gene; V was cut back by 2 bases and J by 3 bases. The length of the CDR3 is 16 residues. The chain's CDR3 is CSARPRRGEQTDTQYF. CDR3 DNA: TGCAGTGCTAGACCCCGGCGGGGGGAGCAGACAGATACGCAGTATTTT.

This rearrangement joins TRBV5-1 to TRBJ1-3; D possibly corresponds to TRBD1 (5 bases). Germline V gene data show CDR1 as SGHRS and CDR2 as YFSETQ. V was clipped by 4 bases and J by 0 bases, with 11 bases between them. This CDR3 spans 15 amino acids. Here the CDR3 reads CASSLGRLSGNTIYF. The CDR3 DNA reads TGCGCCAGCAGCCTGGGACGCCTCTCTGGAAACACCATATATTTT.